This paragraph covers one T cell receptor (beta chain) sequence. CDR3 size: 12 residues. V lost 5 bases, J lost 2 bases, and 5 bases lay in between. From germline, CDR1 is SEHNR and CDR2 FQNEAQ (reference sequence). The entry originates in a study of T cell changes during pregnancy in multiple sclerosis. The table came from immunoSEQ multiplex PCR; TCRdb's copy has only in-frame clones and leaves some out. The table has roughly 90,000 clones, 85% to 95% seen once. This TCR derives from a female donor with multiple sclerosis, enrolled in a pregnancy study. The sequences come from peripheral blood, collected in the first trimester of pregnancy. The J gene is TRBJ2-3, the V gene TRBV7-9; D is undetermined. In nucleotides, the CDR3 is TGTGCCAGCAGCCCTTCCACAGATACGCAGTATTTT. Translated: CASSPSTDTQYF.